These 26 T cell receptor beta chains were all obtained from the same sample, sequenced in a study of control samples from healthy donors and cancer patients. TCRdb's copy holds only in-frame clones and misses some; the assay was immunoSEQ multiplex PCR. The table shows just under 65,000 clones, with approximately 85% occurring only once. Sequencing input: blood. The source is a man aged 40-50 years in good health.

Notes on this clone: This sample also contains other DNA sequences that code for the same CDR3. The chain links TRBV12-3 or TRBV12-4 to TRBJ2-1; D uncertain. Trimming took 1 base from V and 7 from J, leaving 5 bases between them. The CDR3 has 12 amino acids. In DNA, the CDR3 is TGTGCCAGCAGTTTAGGAGGTAATGAGCAGTTCTTC. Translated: CASSLGGNEQFF.

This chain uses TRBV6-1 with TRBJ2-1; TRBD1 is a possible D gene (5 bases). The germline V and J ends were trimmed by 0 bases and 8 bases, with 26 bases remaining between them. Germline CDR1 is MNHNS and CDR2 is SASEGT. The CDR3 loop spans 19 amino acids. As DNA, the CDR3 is TGTGCCAGCAGTGAAGCGAGCCCTGCACTCGGCCGAATAGGGGATGAGCAGTTCTTC. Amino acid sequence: CASSEASPALGRIGDEQFF.

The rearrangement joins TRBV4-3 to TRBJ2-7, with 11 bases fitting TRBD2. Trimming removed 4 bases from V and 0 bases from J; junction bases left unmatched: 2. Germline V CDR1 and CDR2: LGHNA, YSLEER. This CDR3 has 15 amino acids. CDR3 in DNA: TGCGCCAGCAGCCGGGGACTAGCGGCCTCCTACGAGCAGTACTTC. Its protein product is CASSRGLAASYEQYF.

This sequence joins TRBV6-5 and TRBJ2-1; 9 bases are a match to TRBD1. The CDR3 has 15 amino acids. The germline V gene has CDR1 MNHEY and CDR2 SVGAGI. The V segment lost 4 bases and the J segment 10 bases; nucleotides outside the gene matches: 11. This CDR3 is CASSSGTGPLGEQFF. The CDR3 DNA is TGTGCCAGCAGTTCAGGGACAGGGCCTCTCGGGGAGCAGTTCTTC.

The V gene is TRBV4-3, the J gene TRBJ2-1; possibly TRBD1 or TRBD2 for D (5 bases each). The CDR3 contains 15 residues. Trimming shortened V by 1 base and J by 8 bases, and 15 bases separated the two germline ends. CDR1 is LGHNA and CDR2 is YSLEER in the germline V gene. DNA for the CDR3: TGCGCCAGCAGCCAAGGGAGTCGGGGCTTCCATGAGCAGTTCTTC. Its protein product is CASSQGSRGFHEQFF.

CDR3 coding DNA: TGTGCCAGCTCACCACTAGCGGGAGGATTGGGAGATACGCAGTATTTT. The encoded protein is CASSPLAGGLGDTQYF. V is TRBV18 and J is TRBJ2-3; 10 positions agree with TRBD2. Trimming removed 1 base from V and 5 bases from J; junction bases left unmatched: 6. This CDR3 is built from 16 residues. Germline V gene data show CDR1 as KGHSH and CDR2 as LQKENI.

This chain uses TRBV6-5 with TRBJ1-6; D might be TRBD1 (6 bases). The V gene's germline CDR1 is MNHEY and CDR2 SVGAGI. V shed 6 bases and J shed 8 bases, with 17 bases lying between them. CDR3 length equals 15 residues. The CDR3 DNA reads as TGTGCCAGCAGCGGGTGGAGGGGGGTCGATTCACCCCTCCACTTT. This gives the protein CASSGWRGVDSPLHF.

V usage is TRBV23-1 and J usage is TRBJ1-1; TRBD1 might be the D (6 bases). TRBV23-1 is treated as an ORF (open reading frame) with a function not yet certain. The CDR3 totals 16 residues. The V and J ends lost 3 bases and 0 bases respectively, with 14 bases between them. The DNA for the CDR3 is TGCGCCAGCAGTCACCAGGGCAGGGGTATGAACACTGAAGCTTTCTTT. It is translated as CASSHQGRGMNTEAFF.

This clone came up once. The CDR3, as DNA: TGCGCCAGCAGCTTGGAAGGGGGCCCTAATGAAAAACTGTTTTTT. This gives the protein CASSLEGGPNEKLFF. The chain joins TRBV5-1 to TRBJ1-4, with 7 bases matching TRBD1. This CDR3 region has 15 residues. CDR1 is SGHRS and CDR2 is YFSETQ in the germline V gene. V dropped 0 bases and J dropped 3; count of bases not matched to a gene: 2.

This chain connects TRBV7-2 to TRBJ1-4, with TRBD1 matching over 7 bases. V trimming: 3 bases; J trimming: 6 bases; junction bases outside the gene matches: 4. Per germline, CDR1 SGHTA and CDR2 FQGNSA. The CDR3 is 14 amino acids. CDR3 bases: TGTGCCAGCAGCTTGGGGACAGAATATGAAAAACTGTTTTTT. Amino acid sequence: CASSLGTEYEKLFF.

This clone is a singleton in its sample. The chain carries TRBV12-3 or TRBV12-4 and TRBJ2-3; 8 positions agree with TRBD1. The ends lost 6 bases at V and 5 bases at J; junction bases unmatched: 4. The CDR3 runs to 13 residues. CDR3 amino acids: CASSPQGVDTQYF. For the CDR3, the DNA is TGTGCCAGCAGCCCACAGGGGGTAGATACGCAGTATTTT.

The CDR3 region has the DNA TGTGCCAGCAGCGTAGCTCCCGGGGACGGGGGGGGTCTTTGTTACGAGCAGTACTTC. It translates to CASSVAPGDGGGLCYEQYF. The chain carries TRBV9 and TRBJ2-7; 8 bases line up with TRBD2. CDR3 length: 19 amino acids. Germline V lookup: CDR1 SGDLS, CDR2 YYNGEE. Trimming removed 0 bases from V and 4 bases from J; junction bases left unmatched: 18.

CDR3 in amino acids: CASRTTSGATDTQYF. CDR3 nucleotides: TGTGCCAGCAGGACAACTAGCGGGGCCACAGATACGCAGTATTTT. The chain couples TRBV7-6 to TRBJ2-3, with 10 bases fitting TRBD2. With 6 bases clipped from V and 2 bases from J, the junction kept 5 bases outside the gene matches. Germline-derived CDR1 and CDR2 are SGHVS and FNYEAQ. The CDR3 consists of 15 residues.

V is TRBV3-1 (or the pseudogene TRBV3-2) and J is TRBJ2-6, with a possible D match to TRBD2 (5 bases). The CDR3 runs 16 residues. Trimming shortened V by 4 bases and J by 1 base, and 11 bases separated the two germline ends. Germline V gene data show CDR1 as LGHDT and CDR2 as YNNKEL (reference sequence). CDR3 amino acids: CASSLLTGSGANVLTF. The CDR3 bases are TGTGCCAGCAGCCTCCTAACGGGGTCTGGGGCCAACGTCCTGACTTTC.

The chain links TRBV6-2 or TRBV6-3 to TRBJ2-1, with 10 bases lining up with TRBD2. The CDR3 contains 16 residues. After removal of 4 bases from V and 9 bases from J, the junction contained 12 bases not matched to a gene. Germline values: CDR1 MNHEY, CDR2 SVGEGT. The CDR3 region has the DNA TGTGCCAGCAGTTTAGTAGGACTAGCGGTGGGCGGTGAGCAGTTCTTC. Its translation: CASSLVGLAVGGEQFF.

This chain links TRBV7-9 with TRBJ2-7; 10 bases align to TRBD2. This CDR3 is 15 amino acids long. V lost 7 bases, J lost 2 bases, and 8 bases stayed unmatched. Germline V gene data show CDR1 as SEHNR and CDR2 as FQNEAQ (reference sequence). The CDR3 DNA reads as TGTGCCAGCACCAAAACTAGCGGGACTACCTACGAGCAGTACTTC. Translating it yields CASTKTSGTTYEQYF.

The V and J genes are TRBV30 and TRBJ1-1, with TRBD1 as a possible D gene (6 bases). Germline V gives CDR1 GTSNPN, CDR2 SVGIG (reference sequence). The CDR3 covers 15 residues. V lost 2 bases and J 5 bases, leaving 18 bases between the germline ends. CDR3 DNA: TGTGCCTGGAGTATCCGAGACAGGTCGAGGACTGAAGCTTTCTTT. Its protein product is CAWSIRDRSRTEAFF.

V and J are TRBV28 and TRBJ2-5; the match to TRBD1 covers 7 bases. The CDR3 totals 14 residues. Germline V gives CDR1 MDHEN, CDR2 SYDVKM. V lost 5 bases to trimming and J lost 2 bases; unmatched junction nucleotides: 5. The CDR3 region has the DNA TGTGCCAGCAGTGACCTGACAGGGCAAGAGACCCAGTACTTC. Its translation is CASSDLTGQETQYF.

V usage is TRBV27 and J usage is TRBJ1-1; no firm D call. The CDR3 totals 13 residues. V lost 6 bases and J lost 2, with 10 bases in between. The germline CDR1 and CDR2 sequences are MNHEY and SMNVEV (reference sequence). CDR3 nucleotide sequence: TGTGCCAGCAGAACAGACCTCAACACTGAAGCTTTCTTT. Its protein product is CASRTDLNTEAFF.

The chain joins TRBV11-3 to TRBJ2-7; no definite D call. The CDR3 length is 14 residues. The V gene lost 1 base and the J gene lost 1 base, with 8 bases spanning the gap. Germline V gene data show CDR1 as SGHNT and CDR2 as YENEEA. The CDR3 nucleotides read TGTGCCAGCAGCTTAGGGGCTGGATCCTACGAGCAGTACTTC. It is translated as CASSLGAGSYEQYF.

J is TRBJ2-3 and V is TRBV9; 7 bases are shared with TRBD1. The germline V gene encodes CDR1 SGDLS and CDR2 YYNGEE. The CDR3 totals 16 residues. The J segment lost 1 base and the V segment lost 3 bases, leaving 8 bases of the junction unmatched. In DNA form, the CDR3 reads TGTGCCAGCAGCGCCAGACAGGGTTCGGGCACAGATACGCAGTATTTT. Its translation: CASSARQGSGTDTQYF.

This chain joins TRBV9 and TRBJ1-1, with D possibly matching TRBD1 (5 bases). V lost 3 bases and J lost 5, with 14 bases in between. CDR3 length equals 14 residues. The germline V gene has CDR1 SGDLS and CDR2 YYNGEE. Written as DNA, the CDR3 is TGTGCCAGCAGCGCGGGATGGGGGGAGACTGAAGCTTTCTTT. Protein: CASSAGWGETEAFF.

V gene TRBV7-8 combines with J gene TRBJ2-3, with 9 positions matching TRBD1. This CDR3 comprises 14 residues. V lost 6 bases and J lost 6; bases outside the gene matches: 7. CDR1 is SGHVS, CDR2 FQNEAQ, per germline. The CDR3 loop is CASSHRGQGDTQYF. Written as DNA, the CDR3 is TGTGCCAGCAGTCACAGGGGGCAGGGTGATACGCAGTATTTT.

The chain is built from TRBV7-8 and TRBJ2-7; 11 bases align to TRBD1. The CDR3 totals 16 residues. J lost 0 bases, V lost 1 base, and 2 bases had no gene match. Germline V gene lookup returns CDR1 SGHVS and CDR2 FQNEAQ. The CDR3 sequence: CASSLEGTGGSYEQYF. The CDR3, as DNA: TGTGCCAGCAGCTTAGAGGGGACAGGGGGCTCCTACGAGCAGTACTTC.

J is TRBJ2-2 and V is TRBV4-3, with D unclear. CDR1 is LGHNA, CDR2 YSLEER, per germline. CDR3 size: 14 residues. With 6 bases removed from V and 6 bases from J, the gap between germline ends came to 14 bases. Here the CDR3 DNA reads TGCGCCAGCAGACTTTCCCAATGGGCCGGGGAGCTGTTTTTT. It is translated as CASRLSQWAGELFF.

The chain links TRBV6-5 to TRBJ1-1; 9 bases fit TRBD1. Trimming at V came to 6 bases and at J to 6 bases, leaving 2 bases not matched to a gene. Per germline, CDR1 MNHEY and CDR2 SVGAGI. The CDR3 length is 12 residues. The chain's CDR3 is CASSRTGAEAFF. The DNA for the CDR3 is TGTGCCAGCAGCCGGACAGGGGCTGAAGCTTTCTTT.